The 26 T cell receptor beta chains given below trace back to one sample, sequenced in a study of cytomegalovirus exposure and HLA in healthy donors. Assay: immunoSEQ multiplex PCR; the TCRdb copy retains only in-frame clones and omits some. Of about 170,000 clones in the sample, around 86% were seen once. The sequencing input was PBMCs. The receptors come from a man between 18 and 29 years old in good health and CMV-seropositive.

The J gene is TRBJ2-7, the V gene TRBV18, with 9 bases identical to TRBD1. This CDR3 is 16 amino acids long. V was pared by 3 bases and J by 1 base, with 7 bases of the junction left unmatched. CDR1 and CDR2 (germline): KGHSH, LQKENI. CDR3 DNA sequence: TGTGCCAGCTCACCCGGGACAGGGAAAGGGTCCTACGAGCAGTACTTC. The encoded protein is CASSPGTGKGSYEQYF.

This chain links TRBV7-3 with TRBJ2-5; D is possibly TRBD2 (5 bases). The V gene's germline CDR1 is SGHTA and CDR2 FQGTGA. V lost 6 bases and J lost 1, with 9 bases in between. There are 13 residues in the CDR3. CDR3 sequence reads: CASSNGLQETQYF. In DNA, the CDR3 is TGTGCCAGCAGTAATGGACTCCAAGAGACCCAGTACTTC. Variable domain in full (rest from reference TRBV7-3 and TRBJ2-5): GAGVSQTPSNKVTEKGKYVELRCDPISGHTALYWYRQSLGQGPEFLIYFQGTGAADDSGLPNDRFFAVRPEGSVSTLKIQRTERGDSAVYLCASSNGLQETQYFGPGTRLLVL.

The chain is built from TRBV27 and TRBJ2-1; 10 bases agree with TRBD2. Trimming removed 4 bases from V and 2 bases from J; junction bases left unmatched: 11. CDR1 is MNHEY and CDR2 is SMNVEV in the germline V gene (reference sequence). This CDR3 region has 18 residues. CDR3 in amino acids: CASSWGLAGGSPYNEQFF. For the CDR3, the DNA is TGTGCCAGCAGTTGGGGATTAGCGGGAGGTAGTCCCTACAATGAGCAGTTCTTC.

V and J are TRBV6-5 and TRBJ2-5; D is perhaps TRBD1 (6 bases). Trimming pared 6 bases from V and 5 bases from J, leaving 16 bases between. Germline V gene sequence: CDR1 MNHEY, CDR2 SVGAGI. The CDR3 covers 14 residues. CDR3 DNA: TGTGCCAGCAGGCCCCAGGGGCTTGGCGAGACCCAGTACTTC. Residues: CASRPQGLGETQYF.

The V call is TRBV5-1, the J call TRBJ1-2; 8 bases are a match to TRBD1. This CDR3 has 14 residues. CDR1 is SGHRS, CDR2 YFSETQ, per germline. The V segment lost 7 bases and the J segment 4 bases; nucleotides outside the gene matches: 9. For the CDR3, the DNA is TGCGCCAGCCGAGGACAGGGCTTTTCCTATGGCTACACCTTC. Translated, it gives CASRGQGFSYGYTF.

As to this clone: A junction boundary mismatches the germline segment, possibly from a read error. The V and J genes are TRBV28 and TRBJ2-7; 8 nucleotides agree with TRBD2. The germline V gene encodes CDR1 MDHEN and CDR2 SYDVKM. The CDR3 is 13 amino acids. CDR3 loop: CASRGLDSHEQYF. CDR3 nucleotides: TGTGCCAGCAGGGGACTAGACTCCCACGAGCAGTACTTC.

The rearrangement links TRBV19 to TRBJ1-4, with unresolved D. Germline CDR1 is LNHDA and CDR2 is SQIVND (reference sequence). The CDR3 sequence is 16 residues long. V was pared by 7 bases and J by 7 bases, with 22 bases between. CDR3 bases: TGTGCCAGTACCACGGCGGGCGGGAAACGGGGTGAAAAACTGTTTTTT. It yields the protein CASTTAGGKRGEKLFF.

The V call is TRBV4-1, the J call TRBJ1-1, with D perhaps matching TRBD1 (5 bases). Trimming stripped 8 bases from V and 0 bases from J, with 13 bases between. The CDR3 runs to 14 residues. CDR1 and CDR2 (germline): MGHRA, YSYEKL. CDR3 protein: CASRRGFVNTEAFF. The CDR3 bases are TGCGCCAGCCGGAGGGGTTTTGTGAACACTGAAGCTTTCTTT.

The CDR3 DNA reads as TGTGCCAGCTCACCCCTCGGTTACGAGCAGTACTTC. Encoded protein: CASSPLGYEQYF. The gene calls are TRBV18 and TRBJ2-7, with D unclear. The germline V gene has CDR1 KGHSH and CDR2 LQKENI. This CDR3 has 12 residues. The ends were cut back, 3 bases at V and 4 bases at J, with 7 bases in the middle.

This clone was recorded a few times. The V and J genes are TRBV7-6 and TRBJ1-6; TRBD1 might be the D (5 bases). CDR3 size: 15 residues. V lost 4 bases and J 4 bases, leaving 11 bases between the germline ends. Germline CDR1 and CDR2: SGHVS and FNYEAQ. The CDR3 spells CASSSTAAYNSPLHF. CDR3 in DNA: TGTGCCAGCAGCTCGACAGCAGCTTATAATTCACCCCTCCACTTT.

The chain uses TRBV6-6 and TRBJ2-2; D is perhaps TRBD2 (6 bases). V lost 4 bases and J 3 bases, leaving 9 bases between the germline ends. The CDR3 runs to 14 residues. Germline lookup yields CDR1 MNHNY and CDR2 SVGAGI (reference sequence). The CDR3, as DNA: TGTGCCAGCAGTTTTCGGGGGTACACCGGGGAGCTGTTTTTT. Translation gives CASSFRGYTGELFF.

Only one count was recorded for this clone. This rearrangement joins TRBV19 to TRBJ2-1; D not certain. CDR1 is LNHDA, CDR2 SQIVND, per germline (reference sequence). Trimming took 1 base from V and 8 from J, leaving 6 bases between them. The CDR3 is 12 amino acids. CDR3 loop: CASSIGLDEQFF. CDR3 bases: TGTGCCAGTAGTATAGGGCTAGATGAGCAGTTCTTC.

The genes are TRBV27 and TRBJ2-1, with a possible D match to TRBD1 (7 bases). Trimming pared 7 bases from V and 6 bases from J, leaving 22 bases between. CDR3 length: 16 residues. Germline assignment: CDR1 MNHEY and CDR2 SMNVEV (reference sequence). The DNA for the CDR3 is TGTGCCAGCAATCCGCGGGACTCCCAGGGGGGCAATGAGCAGTTCTTC. It is translated as CASNPRDSQGGNEQFF.

This chain uses TRBV7-6 with TRBJ1-5; the match to TRBD1 covers 9 bases. CDR3 length equals 17 residues. Germline V gene data show CDR1 as SGHVS and CDR2 as FNYEAQ. With V trimmed by 1 base and J by 3 bases, 7 bases remained unmatched. CDR3 coding DNA: TGTGCCAGCAGCTTAGGGGACAGGGTCAATATCAATCAGCCCCAGCATTTT. It translates to CASSLGDRVNINQPQHF.

The rearrangement joins TRBV7-9 to TRBJ2-4; TRBD2 matches 7 bases. Germline assignment: CDR1 SEHNR and CDR2 FQNEAQ (reference sequence). After removal of 5 bases from V and 0 bases from J, the junction contained 10 bases not matched to a gene. The CDR3 has 17 residues. CDR3 DNA: TGTGCCAGCAGCCCACTTTGGCGGGGGACAGCCAAAAACATTCAGTACTTC. It codes for CASSPLWRGTAKNIQYF.

J is TRBJ2-7 and V is TRBV27, with D tentatively TRBD1 (6 bases). From germline, CDR1 is MNHEY and CDR2 SMNVEV (reference sequence). V was pared by 3 bases and J by 7 bases, with 13 bases between. This CDR3 spans 13 amino acids. CDR3 in DNA: TGTGCCAGCAGTTTGACCCCCCAGGGGGAGCAGTACTTC. It encodes CASSLTPQGEQYF.

The chain employs TRBV19 and TRBJ2-1; 8 bases fit TRBD1. The V gene's germline CDR1 is LNHDA and CDR2 SQIVND (reference sequence). V lost 5 bases to trimming and J lost 3 bases; unmatched junction nucleotides: 15. This CDR3 is built from 18 residues. CDR3 DNA: TGTGCCAGTAGTCGAGGGGGCAGGGGGCGGATCGGCTACAATGAGCAGTTCTTC. The encoded protein is CASSRGGRGRIGYNEQFF.

This clone was observed a single time. The V and J genes are TRBV5-1 and TRBJ2-7; D may be TRBD1 (6 bases). Germline-derived CDR1 and CDR2 are SGHRS and YFSETQ. The V gene lost 6 bases and the J gene lost 4 bases, with 26 bases spanning the gap. The CDR3 runs to 17 residues. The CDR3 DNA reads as TGCGCCAGCACCACAGAGGGGGTCCGCTCGACACCTTACGAGCAGTACTTC. Its protein product is CASTTEGVRSTPYEQYF.

In its sample, this clone was seen a few times. This chain uses TRBV9 with TRBJ2-1, with D uncertain. CDR1 and CDR2 (germline): SGDLS, YYNGEE. The CDR3 runs 17 residues. V was cut by 1 base and J by 0 bases, with 14 bases left in between. CDR3 amino acids: CASSVSPTRHSYNEQFF. DNA for the CDR3: TGTGCCAGCAGCGTATCCCCCACGAGGCACTCCTACAATGAGCAGTTCTTC.

This rearrangement joins TRBV6-5 to TRBJ2-7; 7 bases align to TRBD2. V shed 6 bases, J shed 7 bases, and the junction held 6 bases outside the gene matches. Germline loops: CDR1 MNHEY, CDR2 SVGAGI. The CDR3 has 12 amino acids. The CDR3 sequence is CASSQPGGEQYF. Written as DNA, the CDR3 is TGTGCCAGCAGCCAGCCGGGGGGAGAGCAGTACTTC.

The chain recombines TRBV11-2 with TRBJ2-7, with D possibly TRBD2 on 7 matching bases. The germline V gene has CDR1 SGHAT and CDR2 FQNNGV. V lost 2 bases to trimming and J lost 7 bases, with 15 bases between them. The CDR3 is made up of 14 amino acids. The CDR3 loop is CASSLFRGAEEQYF. As DNA, the CDR3 is TGTGCCAGCAGCTTATTCCGGGGGGCTGAGGAGCAGTACTTC.

The rearrangement links TRBV7-2 to TRBJ1-6; D call uncertain. The CDR3 runs to 13 residues. Per germline, CDR1 SGHTA and CDR2 FQGNSA. Trimming shortened V by 3 bases and J by 11 bases, and 11 bases separated the two germline ends. The CDR3 coding sequence is TGTGCCAGCAGCTTGGAGGACGCGACACCCCTCCACTTT. Residues: CASSLEDATPLHF. The full variable domain, its missing parts supplied by reference TRBV7-2 and TRBJ1-6, is GAGVSQSPSNKVTEKGKDVELRCDPISGHTALYWYRQSLGQGLEFLIYFQGNSAPDKSGLPSDRFSAERTGGSVSTLTIQRTQQEDSAVYLCASSLEDATPLHFGNGTRLTVT.

This chain uses TRBV2 with TRBJ1-1; TRBD1 matches at 9 bases. Germline CDR1 is SNHLY and CDR2 is FYNNEI. This CDR3 comprises 14 residues. The J segment lost 5 bases and the V segment lost 5 bases, leaving 6 bases of the junction unmatched. The CDR3 DNA follows: TGTGCCAGCAGTCCACAGGGGGCTTATACTGAAGCTTTCTTT. The encoded protein is CASSPQGAYTEAFF.

CDR3 region: CSVEKKGARNTIYF. Here the CDR3 DNA reads TGCAGCGTTGAAAAGAAGGGGGCGAGAAACACCATATATTTT. V is TRBV29-1 and J is TRBJ1-3; TRBD1 aligns across 7 bases. Unmatched junction bases numbered 6, after V lost 2 bases and J lost 5 bases. The length of the CDR3 is 14 residues. Germline-derived CDR1 and CDR2 are SQVTM and ANQGSEA.

The J gene is TRBJ1-2, the V gene TRBV7-9; 7 bases map to TRBD1. The germline V gene encodes CDR1 SEHNR and CDR2 FQNEAQ (reference sequence). The CDR3 runs 16 residues. The trim removed 5 bases at V and 3 bases at J, leaving 12 bases unmatched. The CDR3 is CASSLIAGGADYGYTF. The CDR3 DNA reads as TGTGCCAGCAGCCTGATCGCAGGGGGAGCGGACTATGGCTACACCTTC.

CDR3 nucleotides: TGTGCCAGCAGTTACGATGGGGCCGGAGCAGATACGCAGTATTTT. Translated: CASSYDGAGADTQYF. The chain combines TRBV6-5 with TRBJ2-3; the D gene is possibly TRBD1 (5 bases). Germline V lookup: CDR1 MNHEY, CDR2 SVGAGI. This CDR3 region has 15 residues. V was cut by 2 bases and J by 4 bases, with 13 bases left in between.